This TCR beta chain was identified in a study of control samples from healthy donors and cancer patients. The CDR3 has 13 amino acids. Per germline, CDR1 LNHDA and CDR2 SQIVND (reference sequence). V was clipped by 5 bases and J by 3 bases, with 10 bases between them. Sequenced by immunoSEQ multiplex PCR; TCRdb stores in-frame clones only, minus some. The sample consists of roughly 170,000 clones, 75% to 95% of them appearing once. This chain uses TRBV19 with TRBJ1-1; D may be TRBD1 (5 bases). The source of this sequence is a woman in her thirties or forties in good health. What was sequenced was blood. The CDR3 nucleotides are TGTGCCAGTAGTTCGGACATTTACACTGAAGCTTTCTTT. This gives the protein CASSSDIYTEAFF.